Presented here are 6 T cell receptor beta chains from one specimen sequenced in a study of T cells in localized non-small cell lung cancer. TCRdb's copy holds only in-frame clones and misses some; the assay was immunoSEQ multiplex PCR. The sample lists roughly 3,000 clones, 30% to 45% occurring once. The starting material was lung tumor tissue, obtained before any cancer treatment. The source of these receptors is a male donor older than 55 with stage I squamous cell lung carcinoma.

CDR3 region: CASSPPRNAGPNTGELFF. The CDR3 coding sequence is TGTGCCAGCTCACCTCCGCGAAATGCGGGGCCGAACACCGGGGAGCTGTTTTTT. This rearrangement joins TRBV18 to TRBJ2-2, with D tentatively TRBD2 (6 bases). Germline V gene data show CDR1 as KGHSH and CDR2 as LQKENI. The CDR3 covers 18 residues. V was clipped by 3 bases and J by 0 bases, with 17 bases between them. Variable domain in full (rest from reference TRBV18 and TRBJ2-2): NAGVMQNPRHLVRRRGQEARLRCSPMKGHSHVYWYRQLPEEGLKFMVYLQKENIIDESGMPKERFSAEFPKEGPSILRIQQVVRGDSAAYFCASSPPRNAGPNTGELFFGEGSRLTVL.

V is TRBV28 and J is TRBJ2-7; unclear D gene. Per germline, CDR1 MDHEN and CDR2 SYDVKM. CDR3 length equals 13 residues. V gave up 2 bases and J gave up 2 bases, with 7 bases separating them. The DNA for the CDR3 is TGTGCCAGCAGTTTAAGTGCAACCTACGAGCAGTACTTC. Translating gives CASSLSATYEQYF.

This chain joins TRBV9 and TRBJ2-5; 9 bases map to TRBD2. There are 15 residues in the CDR3. With 2 bases clipped from V and 5 bases from J, the junction kept 7 bases outside the gene matches. CDR1 is SGDLS, CDR2 YYNGEE, per germline. The CDR3 bases are TGTGCCAGCAGCGTTAGCGGGAGTGATACTGAGACCCAGTACTTC. Its protein is CASSVSGSDTETQYF.

The chain combines TRBV30 with TRBJ2-3; D tentatively fits TRBD1 or TRBD2 (5 bases each). The CDR3 spans 13 residues. Trimming removed 0 bases from V and 4 bases from J, with 8 bases in between. Germline lookup yields CDR1 GTSNPN and CDR2 SVGIG (reference sequence). The CDR3 sequence is CAWSVRGADTQYF. As DNA, the CDR3 is TGTGCCTGGAGTGTTAGAGGGGCAGATACGCAGTATTTT.

There are a few counts of this clone. The chain has TRBV29-1 and TRBJ1-2, with D maybe TRBD1 (5 bases). Germline V gene data show CDR1 as SQVTM and CDR2 as ANQGSEA. The CDR3 is 13 residues long. Trimming took off 2 bases at V and 7 bases at J, with 14 bases between the two ends. DNA of the CDR3: TGCAGCGTTGAATCCGTCCCGGGGGGTGGCTACACCTTC. It specifies CSVESVPGGGYTF.

This clone occurred a few times. The rearrangement uses TRBV9 and TRBJ2-1, with a possible D match to TRBD2 (6 bases). This CDR3 region has 15 residues. Germline CDR1 is SGDLS and CDR2 is YYNGEE. The V gene lost 0 bases and the J gene lost 4 bases, with 11 bases spanning the gap. CDR3 coding DNA: TGTGCCAGCAGCGTAGGTAGCGGCCCTTACAATGAGCAGTTCTTC. This codes for CASSVGSGPYNEQFF.